The 23 T cell receptor beta chains below all came from one sample that was sequenced in a study of preoperative IRX-2 immunotherapy in early breast cancer. Profiling relied on immunoSEQ multiplex PCR, and the TCRdb table lists in-frame clones only, not all of them. The sample carries around 57,000 clones, approximately 94% recorded once. Treatment specified: preoperative locoregional IRX-2 cytokine immunotherapy. This specimen was acquired from a patient treated with IRX-2 immunotherapy. Receptor source: a human donor with breast cancer.

The V call is TRBV6-1, the J call TRBJ1-6; 7 bases are a match to TRBD1. This CDR3 has 13 residues. Germline V CDR1 and CDR2: MNHNS, SASEGT. The junction had 10 bases not matched to a gene; V was cut back by 10 bases and J by 10 bases. Here the CDR3 DNA reads TGTGCCATCGACAGGGTTCCGCGATCACCCCTCCACTTT. It is translated as CAIDRVPRSPLHF.

The rearrangement uses TRBV6-6 and TRBJ2-1, with D possibly matching TRBD1 (5 bases). V lost 7 bases to trimming and J lost 11 bases, with 15 bases between them. Germline-derived CDR1 and CDR2 are MNHNY and SVGAGI (reference sequence). This CDR3 is built from 12 residues. DNA for the CDR3: TGTGCCAGCACAAAGGGGTATAATCAGCAGTTCTTC. Its translation is CASTKGYNQQFF.

CDR3 in DNA: TGTGCCAGCAGCTTAGTGGCAGGGGGCCCAGAGACCCAGTACTTC. Translation: CASSLVAGGPETQYF. The rearrangement uses TRBV7-9 and TRBJ2-5; 8 positions match TRBD1. This CDR3 spans 15 amino acids. Germline-derived CDR1 and CDR2 are SEHNR and FQNEAQ (reference sequence). Trimming took 1 base from V and 4 from J; bases not matched to a gene: 5.

This chain uses TRBV28 with TRBJ2-5, with 14 bases matching TRBD2. The junction had 10 bases not matched to a gene; V was cut back by 8 bases and J by 5 bases. The CDR3 contains 16 residues. Germline lookup yields CDR1 MDHEN and CDR2 SYDVKM. This CDR3 is CASSIGLAGGGETQYF. In nucleotides, the CDR3 is TGTGCCAGCTCCATCGGACTAGCGGGGGGTGGCGAGACCCAGTACTTC.

The V gene is TRBV11-2, the J gene TRBJ1-5; D is ambiguous. The length of the CDR3 is 15 residues. CDR1 and CDR2 from the germline V gene are SGHAT and FQNNGV. With 2 bases removed from V and 2 bases from J, the gap between germline ends came to 10 bases. The chain's CDR3 is CASSLMGEGNQPQHF. The CDR3 region has the DNA TGTGCCAGCAGCTTAATGGGAGAGGGCAATCAGCCCCAGCATTTT.

The genes are TRBV4-3 and TRBJ1-4; no clear D. The V gene lost 0 bases and the J gene lost 8 bases, with 10 bases spanning the gap. The CDR3 has 14 residues. The germline V gene has CDR1 LGHNA and CDR2 YSLEER. The DNA for the CDR3 is TGCGCCAGCAGCCAAGATATGGCCACGGAAAAACTGTTTTTT. It specifies CASSQDMATEKLFF.

This clone turned up a few times. This chain joins TRBV28 and TRBJ2-7; D unresolved. Germline V CDR1 and CDR2: MDHEN, SYDVKM. V was clipped by 5 bases and J by 5 bases, with 13 bases between them. The CDR3 is made up of 13 amino acids. This chain's CDR3 is CASSLILDNEQYF. The CDR3 nucleotides are TGTGCCAGCAGTCTTATTCTCGACAACGAGCAGTACTTC.

The chain's CDR3 is CASSIADSYEQYF. The CDR3 DNA sequence: TGTGCCAGTAGTATAGCCGACAGCTACGAGCAGTACTTC. V usage is TRBV19 and J usage is TRBJ2-7; weak D call: TRBD1 (5 bases). CDR1 LNHDA and CDR2 SQIVND come from the germline V gene (reference sequence). Trimming removed 1 base at V and 3 bases at J, with 7 bases between. The CDR3 length is 13 residues. Supplemented by reference TRBV19 and TRBJ2-7, the full variable domain reads DGGITQSPKYLFRKEGQNVTLSCEQNLNHDAMYWYRQDPGQGLRLIYYSQIVNDFQKGDIAEGYSVSREKKESFPLTVTSAQKNPTAFYLCASSIADSYEQYFGPGTRLTVT.

The rearrangement links TRBV5-5 to TRBJ2-5, with D tentatively TRBD2 (6 bases). Germline V gene lookup returns CDR1 SGHKS and CDR2 YYEKEE (reference sequence). V shed 6 bases and J shed 4 bases, with 16 bases lying between them. CDR3 length: 14 amino acids. The CDR3 coding sequence is TGTGCCAGCACCGGTACCGGGACTCTAGAGACCCAGTACTTC. Protein sequence: CASTGTGTLETQYF. The full variable domain, rest sourced from reference TRBV5-5 and TRBJ2-5, is DAGVTQSPTHLIKTRGQQVTLRCSPISGHKSVSWYQQVLGQGPQFIFQYYEKEERGRGNFPDRFSARQFPNYSSELNVNALLLGDSALYLCASTGTGTLETQYFGPGTRLLVL.

The V call is TRBV19, the J call TRBJ2-7; D possibly corresponds to TRBD2 (5 bases). V shed 3 bases and J shed 1 base, with 13 bases lying between them. Germline V CDR1 and CDR2: LNHDA, SQIVND (reference sequence). This CDR3 comprises 15 residues. The CDR3 DNA is TGTGCCAGTAGTATTTTCCAAGGCGGGTCCTACGAGCAGTACTTC. It specifies CASSIFQGGSYEQYF. Looking up the rest from reference TRBV19 and TRBJ2-7 gives the full variable domain: DGGITQSPKYLFRKEGQNVTLSCEQNLNHDAMYWYRQDPGQGLRLIYYSQIVNDFQKGDIAEGYSVSREKKESFPLTVTSAQKNPTAFYLCASSIFQGGSYEQYFGPGTRLTVT.

This chain's CDR3 is CASSQLGGGSDTQYF. The CDR3 DNA reads TGCGCCAGCAGCCAACTCGGGGGGGGCTCAGATACGCAGTATTTT. The V gene is TRBV4-1, the J gene TRBJ2-3; 8 nucleotides align to TRBD2. The CDR3 covers 15 residues. The germline V gene has CDR1 MGHRA and CDR2 YSYEKL. V lost 2 bases and J lost 4; bases outside the gene matches: 5.

The rearrangement joins TRBV10-3 to TRBJ1-5, with TRBD1 matching 8 bases. The length of the CDR3 is 13 residues. In germline, CDR1 is ENHRY, CDR2 SYGVKD. Trimming cost V 2 bases and J 6 bases; bases outside gene matches: 0. The CDR3 DNA reads TGTGCCATCAGTGAGACAGGGGGTCAGCCCCAGCATTTT. It specifies CAISETGGQPQHF.

The chain uses TRBV7-2 and TRBJ2-3; TRBD2 matches at 9 bases. CDR1 SGHTA and CDR2 FQGNSA come from the germline V gene. CDR3 length: 15 amino acids. V was clipped by 3 bases and J by 6 bases; unmatched bases: 7. CDR3 sequence: CASSFSRGLADTQYF. CDR3 in DNA: TGTGCCAGCAGCTTCTCAAGGGGACTAGCCGATACGCAGTATTTT.

The V gene is TRBV7-9, the J gene TRBJ2-5, with 7 bases lining up with TRBD2. The DNA end favors TRBJ2-7, so the J call may be wrong. CDR1 and CDR2 (germline): SEHNR, FQNEAQ (reference sequence). CDR3 length equals 15 residues. For the CDR3, the DNA is TGTGCCAGCAGCTTATACGGGGGGACCTCCTACGAGCAGTACTTC. Its protein product is CASSLYGGTSYEQYF.

This rearrangement joins TRBV15 to TRBJ1-2; no definite D call. There are 14 residues in the CDR3. Germline-derived CDR1 and CDR2 are LNHNV and YYDKDF (reference sequence). The V end was cut by 5 bases, the J end by 2 bases, with 12 bases between. The CDR3 loop is CATSARMRNYGYTF. The DNA of the CDR3 is TGTGCCACCAGCGCTAGGATGAGGAACTATGGCTACACCTTC.

V usage is TRBV9 and J usage is TRBJ2-5; D might be TRBD2 (5 bases). This CDR3 has 13 residues. V dropped 0 bases and J dropped 7 bases, with 10 bases sitting between them. Looked up from germline, CDR1 is SGDLS and CDR2 is YYNGEE. CDR3 loop: CASSVAGFGTQYF. In DNA form, the CDR3 reads TGTGCCAGCAGCGTAGCGGGATTCGGGACCCAGTACTTC.

The V and J genes are TRBV11-3 and TRBJ2-7, with TRBD2 matching 7 bases. The J segment lost 2 bases and the V segment lost 1 base, leaving 8 bases of the junction unmatched. This CDR3 comprises 16 residues. Germline CDR1 reads SGHNT; CDR2 reads YENEEA. The CDR3, as DNA: TGTGCCAGCAGCTTAGTCTCTAGCGGAGCCCCCTACGAGCAGTACTTC. Translated: CASSLVSSGAPYEQYF.

The genes are TRBV5-1 and TRBJ1-1, with 7 bases identical to TRBD1. Trimming at V came to 4 bases and at J to 1 base, leaving 7 bases not matched to a gene. Germline CDR1 reads SGHRS; CDR2 reads YFSETQ. This CDR3 contains 15 residues. CDR3 loop: CASSIPGGTNTEAFF. CDR3 sequence (DNA): TGCGCCAGCAGCATTCCAGGGGGTACGAACACTGAAGCTTTCTTT.

The CDR3 bases are TGTGCCAGCAGCAGGAGACTAGCGGGAGGGCCAGGCGCAGATACGCAGTATTTT. This encodes CASSRRLAGGPGADTQYF. The genes are TRBV11-2 and TRBJ2-3; the match to TRBD2 covers 14 bases. This CDR3 region has 18 residues. V trimming: 5 bases; J trimming: 4 bases; junction bases outside the gene matches: 11. Germline CDR1 SGHAT, CDR2 FQNNGV.

CDR3 amino acids: CASSLAGPGEQYF. The CDR3 DNA sequence: TGTGCCAGCAGCTTAGCGGGTCCTGGGGAGCAGTACTTC. V gene TRBV7-6 combines with J gene TRBJ2-7; D is ambiguous. The CDR3 contains 13 residues. V dropped 0 bases and J dropped 7 bases, with 10 bases sitting between them. From germline, CDR1 is SGHVS and CDR2 FNYEAQ.

This chain links TRBV19 with TRBJ2-7; 7 bases match TRBD1. The CDR3 extends over 14 amino acids. The germline V gene encodes CDR1 LNHDA and CDR2 SQIVND (reference sequence). With V trimmed by 3 bases and J by 1 base, 3 bases remained unmatched. DNA of the CDR3: TGTGCCAGTAGTATTGGCAGGGGGTCCTACGAGCAGTACTTC. It yields the protein CASSIGRGSYEQYF.

This chain connects TRBV6-5 to TRBJ2-1, with D possibly matching TRBD2 (6 bases). The CDR3 contains 16 residues. With 1 base removed from V and 5 bases from J, the gap between germline ends came to 15 bases. Looked up from germline, CDR1 is MNHEY and CDR2 is SVGAGI. CDR3 in DNA: TGTGCCAGCAGTTACTTACCGGGGGTCAGTGACAATGAGCAGTTCTTC. Its translation is CASSYLPGVSDNEQFF.

This clone was picked up one time. The J gene is TRBJ2-7, the V gene TRBV29-1; 8 positions match TRBD1. Germline assignment: CDR1 SQVTM and CDR2 ANQGSEA. This CDR3 spans 12 amino acids. After removal of 7 bases from V and 6 bases from J, the junction contained 8 bases not matched to a gene. In DNA form, the CDR3 reads TGCAGCGCCGGGACAGGTGAGGGCGAGCAGTACTTC. Its translation: CSAGTGEGEQYF.